Included here is one T cell receptor (beta chain) sequence, with context. Its antigen is undetermined. These data come from a study of T cell repertoires in cytomegalovirus infection. Study-level information: CMV infection plus the matching HLA type was flagged by public TCR beta signatures.

The CDR3 sequence is 15 residues long. Germline V gives CDR1 SEHNR, CDR2 FQNEAQ (reference sequence). V lost 4 bases to trimming and J lost 8 bases; unmatched junction nucleotides: 8. Study-wide results and limits: Summed frequency of shared TCR beta families picked out CMV carriers who also had the relevant HLA. HLA-C-restricted CMV clonotypes gave the most frequent clonotype in two of eight donors.

From the reads, TCRdb called clonotypes with MiXCR, one entry per CDR3 protein. The sample has some 320,000 distinct CDR3 sequences, approximately 32% seen once; the top ten hold about 20%. This sample comprised cultured PBMCs, obtained from culture after CMV antigen stimulation. This chain connects TRBV7-9 to TRBJ2-6, with 7 bases that match TRBD1. This receptor was taken from a human donor in good health (CMV status not recorded). Some clones in this sample may be carry-over from other donors' samples. Written as DNA, the CDR3 is TGTGCCAGCAGCTCATCAGGGGGTAGGTCCAACGTCCTGACTTTC. Protein sequence: CASSSSGGRSNVLTF.